The clone carrying this TCR beta chain appeared many times. The sample belongs to a study of T-cell memory formation after mild COVID-19. TCRdb recomputed calls from the 5' RACE reads with MiXCR, one row per CDR3 protein. Of about 350,000 distinct CDR3 sequences listed, 20% are singletons. The CDR3 runs to 15 residues. J gave up 5 bases and V 7 bases, and 12 bases lay outside the gene matches. The sequence was obtained from a man younger than 35 who had mild COVID-19 (a few samples of this study predate the infection). Cell type and time point are not known. The V gene is TRBV12-3 or TRBV12-4, the J gene TRBJ2-7; 9 bases are a match to TRBD1. The material sequenced was PBMCs or a T cell subset sorted from them (not recorded which). The CDR3 protein is CASTMTGGSWHEQYF. The CDR3 DNA follows: TGTGCCAGCACCATGACAGGGGGATCTTGGCACGAGCAGTACTTC.